This TCR beta chain was obtained from a study of T-cell memory formation after mild COVID-19 (dated by TCRdb to about 2021). Describing the broader study: TCR sequence clusters from the two donors were found to be largely donor specific. Two young, previously healthy adult volunteers, one female and one male, were included in the cohort. Longitudinal TCRalpha and TCRbeta repertoire sequencing tracked T-cell clones expanding and contracting after mild COVID-19 in two donors.

Ficoll-Paque density gradient centrifugation was used to isolate PBMCs. In regard to this clonotype: Its antigen is not yet known. No base quality values were provided; no much bigger clone lies one nucleotide off.

Including the terminal cysteine and phenylalanine, the CDR3 comprises 16 residues. Solely the CDR3 DNA is kept, with 48 bases framed from the first base. CDR1 SGHRS and CDR2 YFSETQ were looked up in the germline V gene. The junction shows trimming of 4 bases on V and 0 bases on J, plus 14 bases between the germline ends. Instrument used: Illumina NovaSeq 6000. Using 5'RACE with constant-segment primers, TCRalpha and TCRbeta cDNA libraries were constructed, with sample barcodes and unique molecular identifiers added in the process. Trizol reagent was used to extract RNA from every sample. The libraries were amplified in two PCR steps, and the second step added a second sample barcode and Illumina TruSeq adapters. Sequencing of the libraries was done on an Illumina NovaSeq, producing 2 x 150 bp paired-end reads. Turning to the authors' computational methods: Reads were demultiplexed and collapsed into UMI-guided consensus sequences with migec v1.2.7. Using mixcr v2.1.11, UMI consensuses were aligned to TRA and TRB V and J templates and then assembled into clonotypes. A clonotype was counted as expanded or contracted only if both edgeR and NoisET called the change significant, with noise models trained on biological replicates. For edgeR calls, the cutoffs were a false discovery rate-adjusted p below 0.01 and a log2 fold-change threshold of 1. As an exploratory analysis of dynamics, max-normalized trajectories of the 1000 most abundant clonotypes were examined with PCA combined with hierarchical clustering. Each responding clone was given a CD4 or CD8 phenotype based on the CD4+ and CD8+ repertoires, which had been sequenced separately. TCRdb handled the public reads itself, with Q25 trimming in fastp and clone calling in MiXCR, and kept productive beta chains. Duplicate CDR3 protein sequences are folded into a single record with the most common DNA and genes. It is TCRdb's table, rather than the study itself, that gives the V and J calls and clone size. The sample table shows about 410,000 distinct CDR3 sequences, and approximately 19% are seen once. About 22% of the sample belongs to the ten largest clones.

General conclusions and limits of the study: Some responding clones were found in pre-infection memory, which suggests that pre-existing cross-reactive memory T cells took part in the SARS-CoV-2 response. The study included only a couple of mild cases, and larger cohorts that include severe cases with pre-infection samples were judged to be necessary. Contracting CD4+ clones turned up mainly in the CM and EM memory subsets, whereas EMRA was where CD8+ clones were enriched. SARS-CoV-2 specificity of the second-wave clones peaking on day 37 was not confirmed. From day 15 to 85, contracting clones showed balanced CD4/CD8 phenotypes, whereas a second wave of clones that expanded from day 15 to 37 leaned towards CD4+.

This clonotype was sampled from a man younger than 35 who had mild COVID-19 (a few samples of this study predate the infection). The sample titles of this study are shuffled in the database, so cell type and time point are left out; the donor was told from shared clones. The chain employs TRBV5-1 and TRBJ1-3, with the D gene call left open. Sequenced: PBMCs or a T cell subset sorted from them (not recorded which). The sequenced DNA is TGCGCCAGCAGCCCGAGTATGGCCGTCTCTGGAAACACCATATATTTT. This yields the protein CASSPSMAVSGNTIYF.